These T cell receptor beta chains were read from a single sample in a study of T cell changes during pregnancy in multiple sclerosis. Sequencing used immunoSEQ multiplex PCR; TCRdb keeps in-frame clones, though not all of them. The repertoire holds tens of thousands of clones, roughly 90% seen once, with approximately 0.6% in the top ten. The specimen comprised CD4+ T cells from peripheral blood mononuclear cells, sampled after pregnancy. Every receptor here comes from a female donor with multiple sclerosis, enrolled in a pregnancy study. Each CDR3 is given with its conserved first and last residue. D genes are given only for firm matches. Only part of the rows carry a size: once, few, many, or a class if the clone is expanded.

D: .; V: TRBV5-5; J: TRBJ2-6; size: .; DNA: TGTGCCAGCAGTTCCTTTGGAGCCTCTGGGGCCAACGTCCTGACTTTC; CDR3: CASSSFGASGANVLTF
D: .; V: TRBV29-1; J: TRBJ1-1; size: .; DNA: TGCAGCGTTGCCACAGGGCGGACTGAAGCTTTCTTT; CDR3: CSVATGRTEAFF
D: .; V: TRBV18; J: TRBJ1-1; size: .; DNA: TGTGCCAGCTCACCTTCGGGGTCGTATGAAGCTTTCTTT; CDR3: CASSPSGSYEAFF
D: .; V: TRBV6-1; J: TRBJ2-5; size: .; DNA: TGTGCCACCCGTCAGAGCGCGACGGAGACCCAGTACTTC; CDR3: CATRQSATETQYF
D: .; V: TRBV30; J: TRBJ1-1; size: few; DNA: TGTGCCTGGAGCCACGGGGTTGAAGCTTTCTTT; CDR3: CAWSHGVEAFF
D: .; V: TRBV27; J: TRBJ2-5; size: few; DNA: TGTGCCAGCAGTCACGACTCGTACCAAGAGACCCAGTACTTC; CDR3: CASSHDSYQETQYF
D: TRBD1; V: TRBV19; J: TRBJ1-5; size: .; DNA: TGTGCCAGTAGTATAGGGGACAGATGGGATCAGCCCCAGCATTTT; CDR3: CASSIGDRWDQPQHF
D: TRBD2; V: TRBV11-2; J: TRBJ2-2; size: .; DNA: TGTGCCAGCAGCTTAGAAGGGAGGAGAGGACTAGCGGGCGGGTCCGGGGAGCTGTTTTTT; CDR3: CASSLEGRRGLAGGSGELFF
D: TRBD1; V: TRBV4-1; J: TRBJ1-6; size: .; DNA: TGCGCCAGCAGCCGTGGGACAGGCCTTAGTAATTCACCCCTCCACTTT; CDR3: CASSRGTGLSNSPLHF
D: TRBD2; V: TRBV6-7; J: TRBJ2-2; size: .; DNA: TGTGCCAGCAGTTACTCGATGGTGGACGCAGGCGGGGGGAGGAACACCGGGGAGCTGTTTTTT; CDR3: CASSYSMVDAGGGRNTGELFF
D: .; V: TRBV7-9; J: TRBJ1-1; size: .; DNA: TGTGCCAGCAGCTCCAGGCCCGGGGGGCGAGGGGTGAACACTGAAGCTTTCTTT; CDR3: CASSSRPGGRGVNTEAFF
D: .; V: TRBV7-9; J: TRBJ2-7; size: .; DNA: TGTGCCAGCAGCTTTATCTCGGCTAGAGAGCAGTACTTC; CDR3: CASSFISAREQYF
D: .; V: TRBV7-3; J: TRBJ2-2; size: .; DNA: TGTGCCAGCAGCTTAAGGGGGCCTGGCACCGGGGAGCTGTTTTTT; CDR3: CASSLRGPGTGELFF
D: .; V: TRBV6-5; J: TRBJ2-3; size: .; DNA: TGTGCCAGCAGTTACCAAGGGAGGGATACGCAGTATTTT; CDR3: CASSYQGRDTQYF
D: TRBD1; V: TRBV6-5; J: TRBJ1-2; size: .; DNA: TGTGCCAGCAGTTACAGGGGGCGATATGGCTACACCTTC; CDR3: CASSYRGRYGYTF
D: .; V: TRBV9; J: TRBJ1-5; size: .; DNA: TGTGCCAGCAGCGCTGGAAACAGGGCCAATCAGCCCCAGCATTTT; CDR3: CASSAGNRANQPQHF
D: .; V: TRBV7-2; J: TRBJ2-7; size: .; DNA: TGTGCCAGCAGCTTAGCACAGGGCATCGAGCAGTACTTC; CDR3: CASSLAQGIEQYF
D: .; V: TRBV9; J: TRBJ1-1; size: .; DNA: TGTGCCAGCAGCCCGCTTGGGCGGGGGACTGAAGCTTTCTTT; CDR3: CASSPLGRGTEAFF
D: .; V: TRBV2; J: TRBJ2-5; size: .; DNA: TGTGCCAGCAGTGAGCAAAGCGGGTACCAAGAGACCCAGTACTTC; CDR3: CASSEQSGYQETQYF
D: .; V: TRBV4-3; J: TRBJ1-2; size: .; DNA: TGCGCCAGCAGCCAAGGCGGTCGTGGGGGGATACGCGGCTACACCTTC; CDR3: CASSQGGRGGIRGYTF
D: .; V: TRBV18; J: TRBJ1-4; size: .; DNA: TGTGCCAGCTCCAAAGGGGCAAGTAATGAAAAACTGTTTTTT; CDR3: CASSKGASNEKLFF
D: .; V: TRBV7-8; J: TRBJ1-2; size: .; DNA: TGTGCCAGCAGCTTAGTAGTGGGACAACTCTATGGCTACACCTTC; CDR3: CASSLVVGQLYGYTF
D: .; V: TRBV11-3; J: TRBJ2-3; size: .; DNA: TGTGCCAGCAGCTTAAGCGGGCTTAGCACAGATACGCAGTATTTT; CDR3: CASSLSGLSTDTQYF
D: TRBD1; V: TRBV6-5; J: TRBJ1-3; size: .; DNA: TGTGCCAGCAGTTACTGGGACAGGGCCGGAAACACCATATATTTT; CDR3: CASSYWDRAGNTIYF
D: TRBD2; V: TRBV7-3; J: TRBJ2-1; size: .; DNA: TGTGCCAGCAGCTCCCGAGTGCTAGCGGGGTACAATGAGCAGTTCTTC; CDR3: CASSSRVLAGYNEQFF
D: TRBD1; V: TRBV4-3; J: TRBJ2-1; size: .; DNA: TGCGCCAGCAGCCAAGACGCGCAGGGACAGGGGGCTTGGAGCTCCTACAATGAGCAGTTCTTC; CDR3: CASSQDAQGQGAWSSYNEQFF
D: .; V: TRBV7-7; J: TRBJ2-2; size: .; DNA: TGTGCTAGCAGCCCGGGACTGCTGAACACCGGGGAGCTGTTTTTT; CDR3: CASSPGLLNTGELFF
D: TRBD2; V: TRBV11-1; J: TRBJ2-2; size: .; DNA: TGTGCCAGCAGGCCAGGACTAGCGGGAACCGGGGAGCTGTTTTTT; CDR3: CASRPGLAGTGELFF
D: .; V: TRBV7-9; J: TRBJ1-2; size: .; DNA: TGTGCCAGCAGCTTAGCGGGCAACAGGGATGGCTACACCTTC; CDR3: CASSLAGNRDGYTF
D: TRBD2; V: TRBV4-3; J: TRBJ2-2; size: .; DNA: TGCGCCAGCAGCCAACGACTAGCGGGGAACACCGGGGAGCTGTTTTTT; CDR3: CASSQRLAGNTGELFF
D: TRBD1; V: TRBV5-5; J: TRBJ1-6; size: .; DNA: TGTGCCAGCCGACTTCTGTTGGGGACAGGGGCTAATTCACCCCTCCACTTT; CDR3: CASRLLLGTGANSPLHF
D: TRBD2; V: TRBV11-2; J: TRBJ2-2; size: once; DNA: TGTGCCAGCAGCTCGACTAGCGGGGGGGCCGGGGAGCTGTTTTTT; CDR3: CASSSTSGGAGELFF
D: TRBD1; V: TRBV11-3; J: TRBJ2-7; size: once; DNA: TGTGCCAGCAGCTTAGAAGGGGGCGCAGGGTACGAGCAGTACTTC; CDR3: CASSLEGGAGYEQYF
D: .; V: TRBV7-9; J: TRBJ2-1; size: once; DNA: TGTGCCAGCAGCTATACCCGGGGGGCGCTTGATGAGCAGTTCTTC; CDR3: CASSYTRGALDEQFF
D: TRBD1; V: TRBV10-3; J: TRBJ1-1; size: .; DNA: TGTGCCATCAAAAACGGACAGGCAAGCACTGAAGCTTTCTTT; CDR3: CAIKNGQASTEAFF
D: .; V: TRBV4-3; J: TRBJ2-3; size: .; DNA: TGCGCCAGCAGCCAACTCTCTGGGGCGAACTCTTTAAGCACAGATACGCAGTATTTT; CDR3: CASSQLSGANSLSTDTQYF
D: TRBD1; V: TRBV2; J: TRBJ1-5; size: .; DNA: TGTGCCAGCGGGGGGACAGGGCTTCAGCCCCAGCATTTT; CDR3: CASGGTGLQPQHF
D: .; V: TRBV7-3; J: TRBJ2-5; size: .; DNA: TGTGCCAGCAGCTTAATCGGGCAGGGTCCCGTAGAGACCCAGTACTTC; CDR3: CASSLIGQGPVETQYF
D: .; V: TRBV9; J: TRBJ1-1; size: .; DNA: TGTGCCAGCAGCGTAGCTACCGGGACTGAAGCTTTCTTT; CDR3: CASSVATGTEAFF
D: TRBD1; V: TRBV7-3; J: TRBJ2-5; size: .; DNA: TGTGCCAGCAGCTTAAATCCCACAGGGGGCGGTGAGGAGACCCAGTACTTC; CDR3: CASSLNPTGGGEETQYF
D: TRBD1; V: TRBV5-6; J: TRBJ1-3; size: .; DNA: TGTGCCAGCAGCTACAGGGGCTCTGGAAACACCATATATTTT; CDR3: CASSYRGSGNTIYF
D: .; V: TRBV4-3; J: TRBJ2-7; size: .; DNA: TGCGCCAGCAGCCAACTTATTATGTACGAGCAGTACTTC; CDR3: CASSQLIMYEQYF
D: .; V: TRBV6-5; J: TRBJ1-5; size: .; DNA: TGTGCCAGCAGATTCTACGGAGACAATCAGCCCCAGCATTTT; CDR3: CASRFYGDNQPQHF
D: .; V: TRBV11-2; J: TRBJ2-5; size: .; DNA: TGTGCCAGCAGCTTTAGTCGCCAACAAGAGACCCAGTACTTC; CDR3: CASSFSRQQETQYF
D: TRBD1; V: TRBV7-8; J: TRBJ1-3; size: .; DNA: TGTGCCAGCAGCAGACAGGGTCCCGGAAACACCATATATTTT; CDR3: CASSRQGPGNTIYF
D: TRBD1; V: TRBV6-4; J: TRBJ2-3; size: .; DNA: TGTGCCAGCAGTCTAACAGGGGGCCATGGAGATACGCAGTATTTT; CDR3: CASSLTGGHGDTQYF
D: TRBD1; V: TRBV5-1; J: TRBJ2-5; size: once; DNA: TGCGCCAGCCGGGTACAGGGGGCGAAGGAGACCCAGTACTTC; CDR3: CASRVQGAKETQYF
D: .; V: TRBV6-1; J: TRBJ2-7; size: .; DNA: TGTGCCATAAAAGGAAGACCCGACACTTACGAGCAGTACTTC; CDR3: CAIKGRPDTYEQYF
D: .; V: TRBV2; J: TRBJ1-1; size: .; DNA: TGTGCCAGCAGTCGGTCCCCTACCAACACTGAAGCTTTCTTT; CDR3: CASSRSPTNTEAFF
D: .; V: TRBV6-6; J: TRBJ1-1; size: .; DNA: TGTGCCAGCAGGGCGGGAGGTGCGAACACTGAAGCTTTCTTT; CDR3: CASRAGGANTEAFF
D: TRBD1; V: TRBV9; J: TRBJ1-1; size: .; DNA: TGTGCCAGCAGCGTAGGGTCCACAGGGGGCGCCTCTGAAGCTTTCTTT; CDR3: CASSVGSTGGASEAFF
D: .; V: TRBV18; J: TRBJ2-2; size: .; DNA: TGTGCCAGCTCATCGGCCGGGGAGCTGTTTTTT; CDR3: CASSSAGELFF
D: .; V: TRBV12-5; J: TRBJ2-1; size: .; DNA: TGTGCTAGTGGTTTACGACCGTTTCTGGGGGGGCTGTCCTACAATGAGCAGTTCTTC; CDR3: CASGLRPFLGGLSYNEQFF
D: .; V: TRBV7-9; J: TRBJ2-1; size: .; DNA: TGTGCCAGCAGCTTATTTGCGCCCGGGCAGTTCTTC; CDR3: CASSLFAPGQFF
D: .; V: TRBV7-2; J: TRBJ2-7; size: .; DNA: TGTGCCAGCAGCTTAGCTGCGACTGCCGCCAACGAGCAGTACTTC; CDR3: CASSLAATAANEQYF
D: .; V: TRBV5-1; J: TRBJ2-5; size: .; DNA: TGCGCCAGCAGCCTCGAGGGCGGCAAAGAGACCCAGTACTTC; CDR3: CASSLEGGKETQYF
D: TRBD2; V: TRBV6-1; J: TRBJ2-5; size: .; DNA: TGTGCCAGCAGTGGGCCCCGGGGGGGGCACCAAGAGACCCAGTACTTC; CDR3: CASSGPRGGHQETQYF
D: .; V: TRBV19; J: TRBJ2-1; size: .; DNA: TGTGCCAGTAGTCTCCTTATGGGGGCCACCTACAATGAGCAGTTCTTC; CDR3: CASSLLMGATYNEQFF
D: TRBD2; V: TRBV7-2; J: TRBJ2-1; size: .; DNA: TGTGCCAGCAGCCCCCGGGGGGGCCTTTTCAATGAGCAGTTCTTC; CDR3: CASSPRGGLFNEQFF